What follows are 18 T cell receptor beta chains derived from one specimen sequenced in a study of cytomegalovirus exposure and HLA in healthy donors. PCR primers comprised 60 Vbeta and 13 Jbeta primers. The method was immunoSEQ multiplex PCR; TCRdb's version includes in-frame clones alone and lacks a portion of them. This table has hundreds of thousands of clones, just over 70% appearing once. Material for sequencing was PBMCs. These receptors were obtained from a female donor in good health and CMV-seronegative.

V is TRBV7-9 and J is TRBJ1-5; no reliable D call. The CDR3 consists of 16 residues. Germline lookup yields CDR1 SEHNR and CDR2 FQNEAQ (reference sequence). Trimming pared 2 bases from V and 7 bases from J, leaving 18 bases between. CDR3 protein: CASSLFDSSARQPQHF. The CDR3 DNA sequence: TGTGCCAGCAGCTTATTTGACTCTTCGGCTCGGCAGCCCCAGCATTTT.

V is TRBV18 and J is TRBJ1-3; D is unclear. The CDR3 contains 12 residues. Germline loops: CDR1 KGHSH, CDR2 LQKENI. The germline V and J ends were trimmed by 5 bases and 8 bases, with 10 bases remaining between them. CDR3 coding DNA: TGTGCCAGCTCATCCGACACCGACACCATATATTTT. It encodes CASSSDTDTIYF.

The chain recombines TRBV6-1 with TRBJ2-1; no firm D call. Germline-derived CDR1 and CDR2 are MNHNS and SASEGT. The CDR3 is made up of 15 amino acids. Trimming removed 7 bases at V and 2 bases at J, with 15 bases between. CDR3 DNA sequence: TGTGCCAGCACCCCTCTTGGCGGTACCTACAATGAGCAGTTCTTC. This gives the protein CASTPLGGTYNEQFF.

This clone showed up just a few times. The rearrangement links TRBV5-4 to TRBJ1-3; D is undetermined. In germline, CDR1 is SGHNT, CDR2 YYREEE (reference sequence). The V end was cut by 2 bases, the J end by 4 bases, with 13 bases between. This CDR3 is 15 amino acids long. CDR3 nucleotides: TGTGCCAGCAGCTTTTTGTGGAGCGAGGGAAACACCATATATTTT. Translated: CASSFLWSEGNTIYF.

The chain carries TRBV27 and TRBJ1-2, with TRBD1 matching 8 bases. The CDR3 has 14 amino acids. With V trimmed by 6 bases and J by 3 bases, 6 bases remained unmatched. Germline V lookup: CDR1 MNHEY, CDR2 SMNVEV (reference sequence). As DNA, the CDR3 is TGTGCCAGCAGCTGGACAGGGTCCCACTATGGCTACACCTTC. Translated, it gives CASSWTGSHYGYTF.

This clone was found a few times. The chain links TRBV10-3 to TRBJ2-2; 12 bases are a match to TRBD2. The length of the CDR3 is 16 residues. Germline V lookup: CDR1 ENHRY, CDR2 SYGVKD. Losses at the gene ends were 6 bases for V and 4 bases for J; bases not matched to a gene: 6. CDR3 residues: CAISLKLAGGTGELFF. In DNA, the CDR3 is TGTGCCATCAGCCTTAAACTAGCGGGGGGCACCGGGGAGCTGTTTTTT.

J is TRBJ2-3 and V is TRBV4-1; 7 nucleotides align to TRBD2. CDR1 and CDR2 (germline): MGHRA, YSYEKL. The CDR3 has 16 amino acids. V lost 3 bases and J lost 5; bases outside the gene matches: 11. The CDR3 bases are TGCGCCAGCAGCCAGGCAAGCGGGATGTTAGGAGATACGCAGTATTTT. As protein: CASSQASGMLGDTQYF.

This sequence joins TRBV30 and TRBJ2-4, with a possible D match to TRBD2 (5 bases). The CDR3 runs 13 residues. V lost 0 bases to trimming and J lost 9 bases, with 12 bases between them. From germline, CDR1 is GTSNPN and CDR2 SVGIG (reference sequence). This CDR3 reads CAWSVASPGIQYF. The CDR3 nucleotides are TGTGCCTGGAGTGTTGCTAGCCCAGGCATTCAGTACTTC. The variable domain in full, completed from reference TRBV30 and TRBJ2-4, reads SQTIHQWPATLVQPVGSPLSLECTVEGTSNPNLYWYRQAAGRGLQLLFYSVGIGQISSEVPQNLSASRPQDRQFILSSKKLLLSDSGFYLCAWSVASPGIQYFGAGTRLSVL.

This chain links TRBV2 with TRBJ2-1; D remains unclear. CDR3 length: 14 residues. Trimming took 2 bases from V and 0 from J, leaving 5 bases between them. Germline loops: CDR1 SNHLY, CDR2 FYNNEI. The CDR3 nucleotides read TGTGCCAGCAGTGAAAGGAGCTCCTACAATGAGCAGTTCTTC. Translated, it gives CASSERSSYNEQFF.

The rearrangement links TRBV27 to TRBJ2-3; 16 nucleotides agree with TRBD2. Trimming cost V 7 bases and J 0 bases; bases outside gene matches: 10. CDR1 is MNHEY, CDR2 SMNVEV, per germline (reference sequence). There are 19 residues in the CDR3. The chain's CDR3 is CASIGPGLAGGESTDTQYF. For the CDR3, the DNA is TGTGCCAGCATTGGTCCGGGACTAGCGGGAGGGGAGAGCACAGATACGCAGTATTTT.

J is TRBJ2-1 and V is TRBV7-9; TRBD2 matches 8 bases. CDR3 length: 16 residues. Germline V lookup: CDR1 SEHNR, CDR2 FQNEAQ (reference sequence). V was clipped by 1 base and J by 4 bases; unmatched bases: 6. The DNA for the CDR3 is TGTGCCAGCAGCTTAGTCCCTAGCGGGCTATACAATGAGCAGTTCTTC. This encodes CASSLVPSGLYNEQFF.

The gene calls are TRBV28 and TRBJ1-2; a weak D match, TRBD1 (6 bases). There are 17 residues in the CDR3. Germline V gives CDR1 MDHEN, CDR2 SYDVKM. The V end lost 9 bases, the J end lost 5 bases, and 28 bases lay between the germline ends. The CDR3 DNA is TGTGCCAGAAAAAGGTCCCCCGACAGGATGCTTTCTTATGGCTACACCTTC. As protein: CARKRSPDRMLSYGYTF.

The rearrangement joins TRBV18 to TRBJ2-2, with D possibly matching TRBD1 (7 bases). The ends were cut back, 6 bases at V and 6 bases at J, with 26 bases in the middle. The CDR3 runs 18 residues. Germline assignment: CDR1 KGHSH and CDR2 LQKENI. The CDR3 DNA reads TGTGCCAGCTCCCCTAGACAGGGAGGCGGAGGTGTCTCCGGGGAGCTGTTTTTT. It is translated as CASSPRQGGGGVSGELFF. The full variable domain, rest sourced from reference TRBV18 and TRBJ2-2, is NAGVMQNPRHLVRRRGQEARLRCSPMKGHSHVYWYRQLPEEGLKFMVYLQKENIIDESGMPKERFSAEFPKEGPSILRIQQVVRGDSAAYFCASSPRQGGGGVSGELFFGEGSRLTVL.

A few counts support this clone. V is TRBV2 and J is TRBJ2-7; possible D gene TRBD1, 5 bases. V was cut by 8 bases and J by 3 bases, with 11 bases left in between. CDR1 SNHLY and CDR2 FYNNEI come from the germline V gene. The CDR3 spans 12 residues. Here the CDR3 DNA reads TGTGCCAGCGCTCGAGACAGCTACGAGCAGTACTTC. Translated: CASARDSYEQYF.

The chain combines TRBV5-5 with TRBJ2-7; TRBD1 matches at 8 bases. Trimming cost V 6 bases and J 5 bases; bases outside gene matches: 10. Germline V gene data show CDR1 as SGHKS and CDR2 as YYEKEE (reference sequence). CDR3 length equals 14 residues. This CDR3 is CASTYGTGLDEQYF. The CDR3 nucleotides read TGTGCCAGCACCTACGGGACAGGTCTTGACGAGCAGTACTTC.

This chain uses TRBV28 with TRBJ1-5; a possible D gene is TRBD1 (5 bases). Trimming removed 3 bases at V and 2 bases at J, with 11 bases between. Germline V gene data show CDR1 as MDHEN and CDR2 as SYDVKM. This CDR3 has 15 amino acids. CDR3 loop: CASSLVGLGNQPQHF. CDR3 bases: TGTGCCAGCAGTTTGGTGGGGCTCGGCAATCAGCCCCAGCATTTT.

The chain links TRBV4-1 to TRBJ1-5; D might be TRBD1 (6 bases). V shed 2 bases and J shed 0 bases, with 8 bases lying between them. CDR3 length equals 15 residues. Germline loops: CDR1 MGHRA, CDR2 YSYEKL. CDR3 sequence: CASSQPGVSNQPQHF. CDR3 nucleotide sequence: TGCGCCAGCAGCCAACCAGGGGTTAGCAATCAGCCCCAGCATTTT.

V gene TRBV6-5 combines with J gene TRBJ2-7; 9 nucleotides line up with TRBD2. V shed 6 bases, J shed 3 bases, and the junction held 3 bases outside the gene matches. The CDR3 loop spans 13 amino acids. Germline CDR1 and CDR2: MNHEY and SVGAGI. Here the CDR3 reads CASRTSGRYEQYF. CDR3 coding DNA: TGTGCCAGCAGAACTAGCGGGCGCTACGAGCAGTACTTC.